The 13 T cell receptor beta chains given below trace back to one sample, sequenced in a study of post-analysis software for immune sequencing data. General observations from the study: Higher frequency in patients than in controls was seen for five TRBV segments, with TRBV5-6, TRBV5-1 and TRBV20-1 among them.

Presence of unique molecular identifiers characterized the TCR beta cDNA libraries. Each CDR3 protein gets one entry after TCRdb re-called the PCR reads with MiXCR. This table has approximately 730,000 distinct CDR3 sequences, about 27% appearing once. Their antigens remain unidentified. The sample consisted of blood. These receptors all come from a girl aged 10 to 17 with multiple sclerosis.

This clonotype was detected ten times or more. V and J are TRBV29-1 and TRBJ2-3; D ambiguous. The CDR3 has 14 amino acids. Germline CDR1 reads SQVTM; CDR2 reads ANQGSEA. The V end lost 6 bases, the J end lost 0 bases, and 13 bases lay between the germline ends. The DNA of the CDR3 is TGCAGCGTGTCTCACTGGGCTAGCACAGATACGCAGTATTTT. Protein sequence: CSVSHWASTDTQYF.

This clonotype is a singleton in its sample. The V and J genes are TRBV3-1 and TRBJ2-7; the match to TRBD2 covers 8 bases. The J call may be incorrect, as the DNA end agrees better with TRBJ2-5. There are 15 residues in the CDR3. The germline gives CDR1 LGHDT, CDR2 YNNKEL (reference sequence). CDR3 amino acids: CASSLIGAGEETQYF. The CDR3 DNA follows: TGTGCCAGCAGCCTCATTGGAGCGGGGGAAGAGACCCAGTACTTC.

Many counts were recorded for this clonotype. The chain recombines TRBV29-1 with TRBJ2-3; 9 positions agree with TRBD2. The CDR3 covers 14 residues. The V segment lost 5 bases and the J segment 2 bases; nucleotides outside the gene matches: 5. The germline V gene encodes CDR1 SQVTM and CDR2 ANQGSEA. CDR3 loop: CSVPLAGYTDTQYF. CDR3 bases: TGCAGCGTTCCACTAGCGGGCTACACAGATACGCAGTATTTT.

The chain recombines TRBV29-1 with TRBJ1-2; 8 nucleotides agree with TRBD1. This CDR3 comprises 15 residues. The germline V gene has CDR1 SQVTM and CDR2 ANQGSEA. J gave up 0 bases and V 2 bases, and 5 bases lay outside the gene matches. CDR3 in amino acids: CSVENRDRTNYGYTF. The CDR3 DNA sequence: TGCAGCGTTGAAAATCGGGACAGGACTAACTATGGCTACACCTTC.

Comments on this clonotype: Being one base from a much bigger clone, this may be a read error. V and J are TRBV20-1 and TRBJ2-5; TRBD2 is a possible D gene (5 bases). The V end was cut by 0 bases, the J end by 11 bases, with 22 bases between. The CDR3 length is 15 residues. Germline values: CDR1 DFQATT, CDR2 SNEGSKA (reference sequence). In DNA, the CDR3 is TGCAGTGCTAGAGATATAGAGGGCAGTTCCTACGGGCAGTACTTC. This codes for CSARDIEGSSYGQYF.

The rearrangement uses TRBV5-1 and TRBJ2-3; TRBD1 agrees at 7 bases. The CDR3 is 16 residues long. With 2 bases clipped from V and 3 bases from J, the junction kept 9 bases outside the gene matches. The V gene's germline CDR1 is SGHRS and CDR2 YFSETQ. CDR3 sequence reads: CASSLNRQGGTDTQYF. The CDR3 DNA reads TGCGCCAGCAGCTTAAACAGACAGGGTGGGACAGATACGCAGTATTTT.

The chain recombines TRBV5-6 with TRBJ1-1; possible D gene TRBD1, 5 bases. The CDR3 covers 15 residues. With 4 bases removed from V and 3 bases from J, the gap between germline ends came to 16 bases. Germline assignment: CDR1 SGHDT and CDR2 YYEEEE. The CDR3 is CASSGGDRGYTEAFF. The CDR3 bases are TGTGCCAGCAGCGGGGGAGACCGGGGCTACACTGAAGCTTTCTTT.

This chain connects TRBV20-1 to TRBJ2-1; TRBD2 might be the D (6 bases). This CDR3 contains 13 residues. CDR1 is DFQATT, CDR2 SNEGSKA, per germline (reference sequence). With 3 bases removed from V and 8 bases from J, the gap between germline ends came to 14 bases. CDR3: CSASFGGGYEQFF. The CDR3 DNA is TGCAGTGCTAGTTTTGGAGGAGGGTATGAGCAGTTCTTC.

In its sample, this clonotype was seen a few times. This chain connects TRBV29-1 to TRBJ2-7, with D unclear. The CDR3 is 13 residues long. The germline gives CDR1 SQVTM, CDR2 ANQGSEA. Trimming left V 6 bases short and J 2 bases short, with 14 bases between. CDR3 nucleotide sequence: TGCAGCGTCTCGGGCGGATCGGCCTACGAGCAGTACTTC. Residues: CSVSGGSAYEQYF.

This chain uses TRBV20-1 with TRBJ2-5; a weak D match, TRBD2 (5 bases). The J call could be wrong; TRBJ2-7 is a better fit for the DNA end. In germline, CDR1 is DFQATT, CDR2 SNEGSKA (reference sequence). The CDR3 has 15 amino acids. The CDR3 DNA sequence: TGCAGTGCTACGGAAGATGAGCGGACTTACTACGAGCAGTACTTC. This gives the protein CSATEDERTYYEQYF.

This clonotype was recorded many times. The chain couples TRBV12-3 or TRBV12-4 to TRBJ2-3; D assignment may be TRBD1 or TRBD2 (5 bases each). The CDR3 covers 14 residues. The ends were cut back, 6 bases at V and 0 bases at J, with 10 bases in the middle. CDR3 bases: TGTGCCAGCAGCCCCGGGACCAGCACAGATACGCAGTATTTT. Translated, it gives CASSPGTSTDTQYF.

J is TRBJ1-1 and V is TRBV20-1; D possibly corresponds to TRBD1 (6 bases). Germline CDR1 is DFQATT and CDR2 is SNEGSKA (reference sequence). CDR3 length: 14 amino acids. V lost 3 bases and J 5 bases, leaving 16 bases between the germline ends. The DNA for the CDR3 is TGCAGTGCTAGTGGGGCGGTAAGGGGGACTGAAGCTTTCTTT. It codes for CSASGAVRGTEAFF.

The chain uses TRBV6-5 and TRBJ1-3; D is unresolved. From germline, CDR1 is MNHEY and CDR2 SVGAGI. The CDR3 contains 15 residues. V was trimmed by 6 bases and J by 0 bases, leaving 12 bases between them. This chain's CDR3 is CASSPPGFSGNTIYF. The CDR3 region has the DNA TGTGCCAGCAGCCCCCCGGGTTTCTCTGGAAACACCATATATTTT.